These 26 T cell receptor beta chains came from one sample sequenced in a study of T cell repertoires in cytomegalovirus infection. Their specific antigens are unknown. TCRdb re-called the reads through MiXCR, storing one row per CDR3 protein. The sample carries approximately 600,000 distinct CDR3 sequences, over 35% recorded once. The sample was cultured PBMCs, taken from culture after CMV antigen stimulation. These TCRs come from a human donor in good health (CMV status not recorded). Some clones in this sample may be carry-over from other donors' samples.

This clonotype occurred a few times. The chain recombines TRBV19 with TRBJ2-1; 7 bases are shared with TRBD2. Trimming took 7 bases from V and 4 from J; bases not matched to a gene: 7. Germline-derived CDR1 and CDR2 are LNHDA and SQIVND (reference sequence). This CDR3 region has 14 residues. The CDR3 nucleotides read TGTGCCAGTATCCGCCAGCGGGGTTACAATGAGCAGTTCTTC. Amino acid sequence: CASIRQRGYNEQFF.

Many counts were recorded for this clonotype. The chain has TRBV6-8 and TRBJ1-1; TRBD1 matches 11 bases. J gave up 1 base and V 0 bases, and 7 bases lay outside the gene matches. Per germline, CDR1 MNHGY and CDR2 SAAAGT. The CDR3 consists of 18 residues. In nucleotides, the CDR3 is TGTGCCAGCAGTTACTCGGTTGGGACAGGGGGTCGGAACACTGAAGCTTTCTTT. Protein product: CASSYSVGTGGRNTEAFF.

The chain is built from TRBV7-8 and TRBJ1-1; D might be TRBD1 (6 bases). V was cut by 5 bases and J by 8 bases, with 12 bases left in between. The CDR3 is 12 amino acids. Germline V gene lookup returns CDR1 SGHVS and CDR2 FQNEAQ. For the CDR3, the DNA is TGTGCCAGCAGCGTACAGGGCGCCGAAGCTTTCTTT. This sequence encodes CASSVQGAEAFF.

This clonotype was seen only a few times. The chain carries TRBV6-1 and TRBJ2-7; TRBD1 aligns across 9 bases. The CDR3 consists of 15 residues. The junction had 5 bases not matched to a gene; V was cut back by 2 bases and J by 3 bases. The germline gives CDR1 MNHNS, CDR2 SASEGT. This CDR3 reads CASSESGTGYYEQYF. The CDR3 DNA reads TGTGCCAGCAGTGAATCCGGGACAGGGTACTACGAGCAGTACTTC.

This clonotype has only a few counts. The V gene is TRBV20-1, the J gene TRBJ2-3, with 7 bases lining up with TRBD2. CDR3 length: 13 amino acids. With 5 bases clipped from V and 5 bases from J, the junction kept 7 bases outside the gene matches. Germline assignment: CDR1 DFQATT and CDR2 SNEGSKA (reference sequence). In DNA form, the CDR3 reads TGCAGTGCTCCCGAGCGGGGCGGAGATACGCAGTATTTT. Protein sequence: CSAPERGGDTQYF.

This clonotype was seen only a few times. This chain uses TRBV12-3 or TRBV12-4 with TRBJ2-3; possibly TRBD2 for D (6 bases). The CDR3 length is 14 residues. V was trimmed by 8 bases and J by 1 base, leaving 13 bases between them. The CDR3 region is CASAGASGTDTQYF. CDR3 bases: TGTGCCAGCGCTGGGGCTAGCGGCACAGATACGCAGTATTTT.

This clonotype was detected only a few times. The chain combines TRBV7-8 with TRBJ1-5; tentatively, D is TRBD1 (5 bases). The CDR3 consists of 14 residues. The germline CDR1 and CDR2 sequences are SGHVS and FQNEAQ. The V and J ends lost 0 bases and 12 bases respectively, with 15 bases between them. The CDR3 is CASSLAAGFGLQHF. The CDR3 nucleotides are TGTGCCAGCAGCTTAGCCGCAGGGTTCGGTCTCCAGCATTTT.

The rearrangement links TRBV28 to TRBJ2-5, with 7 bases fitting TRBD1. With 4 bases clipped from V and 7 bases from J, the junction kept 9 bases outside the gene matches. The CDR3 runs to 14 residues. Germline V CDR1 and CDR2: MDHEN, SYDVKM. CDR3 bases: TGTGCCAGCAGTTCCGGGACCCCAGGGGGGACCCAGTACTTC. This sequence encodes CASSSGTPGGTQYF.

This clonotype was seen a few times. J is TRBJ1-3 and V is TRBV7-2; the D gene is possibly TRBD1 (5 bases). The CDR3 has 16 residues. V shed 5 bases and J shed 0 bases, with 14 bases lying between them. Looked up from germline, CDR1 is SGHTA and CDR2 is FQGNSA. CDR3 region: CASSLFSTGSGNTIYF. As DNA, the CDR3 is TGTGCCAGCAGCCTATTTTCTACAGGCTCTGGAAACACCATATATTTT.

This clonotype showed up just a few times. The gene calls are TRBV28 and TRBJ1-5, with 7 bases matching TRBD1. Germline V gene data show CDR1 as MDHEN and CDR2 as SYDVKM. The CDR3 totals 16 residues. V trimming: 8 bases; J trimming: 4 bases; junction bases outside the gene matches: 14. CDR3 nucleotides: TGTGCCAGCGGAAGAACCCGGGACAGAGCTAATCAGCCCCAGCATTTT. This codes for CASGRTRDRANQPQHF.

The V and J genes are TRBV12-3 or TRBV12-4 and TRBJ1-2, with unresolved D. The CDR3 has 14 residues. With 6 bases removed from V and 8 bases from J, the gap between germline ends came to 19 bases. The CDR3: CASSSGIKGRGYTF. The CDR3 nucleotides read TGTGCCAGCAGCAGTGGGATTAAAGGGAGAGGCTACACCTTC.

The rearrangement uses TRBV7-2 and TRBJ2-7, with TRBD2 matching over 8 bases. From germline, CDR1 is SGHTA and CDR2 FQGNSA. The length of the CDR3 is 15 residues. J was trimmed by 3 bases and V by 1 base; bases with no gene match: 5. CDR3 residues: CASSLVLAEDYEQYF. DNA of the CDR3: TGTGCCAGCAGCTTAGTACTAGCGGAGGACTACGAGCAGTACTTC.

This clonotype was seen once. CDR3 nucleotide sequence: TGCAGTGCCCCTTCGACTAGCGGCCCGAACACCGGGGAGCTGTTTTTT. This sequence encodes CSAPSTSGPNTGELFF. V and J are TRBV20-1 and TRBJ2-2, with 9 positions matching TRBD2. The CDR3 contains 16 residues. The germline V gene has CDR1 DFQATT and CDR2 SNEGSKA (reference sequence). With 6 bases clipped from V and 0 bases from J, the junction kept 8 bases outside the gene matches.

The V gene is TRBV29-1, the J gene TRBJ2-3; no clear D. Trimming stripped 3 bases from V and 2 bases from J, with 12 bases between. The CDR3 extends over 14 amino acids. The V gene's germline CDR1 is SQVTM and CDR2 ANQGSEA. In nucleotides, the CDR3 is TGCAGCGTTGATGGTCCCATGGACACAGATACGCAGTATTTT. Translation: CSVDGPMDTDTQYF.

The chain uses TRBV25-1 and TRBJ2-7; no reliable D call. The V end was cut by 1 base, the J end by 3 bases, with 4 bases between. Germline-derived CDR1 and CDR2 are MGHDK and SYGVNS. This CDR3 spans 12 amino acids. The CDR3 reads CASSESYYEQYF. The CDR3 coding sequence is TGTGCCAGCAGTGAATCTTACTACGAGCAGTACTTC.

The V and J genes are TRBV7-9 and TRBJ2-3, with D possibly matching TRBD1 (6 bases). Germline-derived CDR1 and CDR2 are SEHNR and FQNEAQ (reference sequence). This CDR3 region has 11 residues. The V end was cut by 9 bases, the J end by 14 bases, with 18 bases between. CDR3 coding DNA: TGTGCCAGTACTGTGATGGGGGCTTTGTATTTT. Translated: CASTVMGALYF. Filled out from reference TRBV7-9 and TRBJ2-3, the complete variable domain reads DTGVSQNPRHKITKRGQNVTFRCDPISEHNRLYWYRQTLGQGPEFLTYFQNEAQLEKSRLLSDRFSAERPKGSFSTLEIQRTEQGDSAMYLCASTVMGALYFGPGTRLTVL.

This clonotype was found a few times. The chain uses TRBV7-2 and TRBJ2-7, with 9 bases identical to TRBD2. The CDR3 is made up of 19 amino acids. V lost 3 bases to trimming and J lost 2 bases; unmatched junction nucleotides: 17. The germline CDR1 and CDR2 sequences are SGHTA and FQGNSA. The CDR3 loop is CASSFSGPLLAGPTYEQYF. CDR3 sequence (DNA): TGTGCCAGCAGCTTTAGTGGGCCCCTCCTAGCGGGACCTACCTACGAGCAGTACTTC.

The chain carries TRBV18 and TRBJ2-5, with unresolved D. CDR1 KGHSH and CDR2 LQKENI come from the germline V gene. The CDR3 is 15 amino acids. Trimming removed 2 bases from V and 2 bases from J, with 12 bases in between. CDR3 nucleotides: TGTGCCAGCTCACCAGCGACCGCACCACAAGAGACCCAGTACTTC. Translated: CASSPATAPQETQYF.

The chain is built from TRBV3-1 and TRBJ2-7; 9 nucleotides align to TRBD2. This CDR3 has 15 residues. Germline assignment: CDR1 LGHDT and CDR2 YNNKEL (reference sequence). Unmatched junction bases numbered 9, after V lost 5 bases and J lost 4 bases. CDR3 in amino acids: CASSAAGTSLYEQYF. The CDR3 coding sequence is TGTGCCAGCAGCGCTGCCGGGACTAGCCTTTACGAGCAGTACTTC.

The rearrangement uses TRBV7-2 and TRBJ2-2; D may match TRBD1 or TRBD2 (5 bases each). The ends were cut back, 0 bases at V and 6 bases at J, with 8 bases in the middle. Per germline, CDR1 SGHTA and CDR2 FQGNSA. This CDR3 region has 14 residues. CDR3 in amino acids: CASSLAGVAGELFF. In nucleotides, the CDR3 is TGTGCCAGCAGCTTAGCGGGGGTAGCCGGGGAGCTGTTTTTT.

This chain uses TRBV12-3 or TRBV12-4 with TRBJ2-3; 8 bases agree with TRBD1. The CDR3 runs to 18 residues. After removal of 6 bases from V and 0 bases from J, the junction contained 14 bases not matched to a gene. In DNA, the CDR3 is TGTGCCAGCAGATCATCAGGGGGCGCCGGGTTTAGCACAGATACGCAGTATTTT. It specifies CASRSSGGAGFSTDTQYF.

There are a few counts of this clonotype. The chain has TRBV7-2 and TRBJ1-1; D may be TRBD1 (5 bases). Trimming removed 5 bases from V and 4 bases from J, with 20 bases in between. The CDR3 loop spans 16 amino acids. The germline gives CDR1 SGHTA, CDR2 FQGNSA. CDR3 DNA: TGTGCCAGCAGCCCCAGGGCGGGAATCGGTTTCACTGAAGCTTTCTTT. Its protein is CASSPRAGIGFTEAFF.

The rearrangement uses TRBV12-3 or TRBV12-4 and TRBJ1-3; maybe TRBD1 (6 bases). The CDR3 extends over 14 amino acids. Trimming took 6 bases from V and 2 from J, leaving 11 bases between them. This CDR3 is CASRRAGAGNTIYF. The CDR3 region has the DNA TGTGCCAGCAGGAGGGCAGGGGCTGGAAACACCATATATTTT.

The V gene is TRBV7-2, the J gene TRBJ2-1; 15 bases map to TRBD2. The CDR3 runs to 16 residues. Trimming took 5 bases from V and 4 from J; bases not matched to a gene: 3. Germline loops: CDR1 SGHTA, CDR2 FQGNSA. CDR3 coding DNA: TGTGCCAGCAGCGCAGGGACTAGCGGGAGGTACAATGAGCAGTTCTTC. Amino acid sequence: CASSAGTSGRYNEQFF. The whole variable domain, remainder taken from reference TRBV7-2 and TRBJ2-1, is GAGVSQSPSNKVTEKGKDVELRCDPISGHTALYWYRQSLGQGLEFLIYFQGNSAPDKSGLPSDRFSAERTGGSVSTLTIQRTQQEDSAVYLCASSAGTSGRYNEQFFGPGTRLTVL.

This clonotype showed up just a few times. The chain is built from TRBV7-4 and TRBJ1-2; 7 bases align to TRBD1. V dropped 8 bases and J dropped 2; count of bases not matched to a gene: 5. Germline values: CDR1 SGHVT, CDR2 SQSDAQ. CDR3 size: 13 residues. Here the CDR3 DNA reads TGTGCCAGCCAGGCGACAGGGAACTATGGCTACACCTTC. It is translated as CASQATGNYGYTF. Drawing the rest from reference TRBV7-4 and TRBJ1-2, the complete variable domain is GAGVSQSPRYKVAKRGRDVALRCDSISGHVTLYWYRQTLGQGSEVLTYSQSDAQRDKSGRPSGRFSAERPERSVSTLKIQRTEQGDSAVYLCASQATGNYGYTFGSGTRLTVV.

This rearrangement joins TRBV11-3 to TRBJ2-2; TRBD1 agrees at 7 bases. CDR1 and CDR2 (germline): SGHNT, YENEEA. J lost 3 bases, V lost 4 bases, and 5 bases had no gene match. The CDR3 extends over 15 amino acids. The CDR3 DNA is TGTGCCAGCAGCTCGACGACAGGGTACACCGGGGAGCTGTTTTTT. Its protein is CASSSTTGYTGELFF.